This entry lists 23 T cell receptor beta chains sequenced from one sample in a study of glioma-infiltrating T cells after dendritic cell vaccination (dated by TCRdb to about 2016). The library came from the immunoSEQ multiplex PCR assay. As stored in TCRdb, this immuneACCESS dataset retains in-frame rearrangements with V and J assigned. A fraction of the clones does not appear; measured against another copy, unresolved V genes explain less than half of the discrepancy, and the remainder lacks a known reason. Counted in this sample were tens of thousands of clones; about 83% of them appeared once. The leading ten clones occupy about 3.2% of the sample. The sample was blood, taken before dendritic cell vaccination. The receptor source for this set is a human donor with glioblastoma.

This rearrangement joins TRBV28 to TRBJ1-3; D not certain. The CDR3 loop spans 14 amino acids. CDR1 MDHEN and CDR2 SYDVKM come from the germline V gene. The germline V and J ends were trimmed by 3 bases and 2 bases, with 8 bases remaining between them. The CDR3 sequence is CASSFGSPGNTIYF. The CDR3 nucleotides are TGTGCCAGCAGTTTTGGTAGCCCTGGAAACACCATATATTTT.

This clone was seen only a few times. V usage is TRBV4-2 and J usage is TRBJ1-2; possibly TRBD1 for D (5 bases). The CDR3 is 15 amino acids. Germline CDR1 and CDR2: LGHNA and YNFKEQ. V was pared by 1 base and J by 2 bases, with 11 bases between. As DNA, the CDR3 is TGTGCCAGCAGCCAAGCAGGCGGGGGGAACTATGGCTACACCTTC. This encodes CASSQAGGGNYGYTF.

The chain joins TRBV10-3 to TRBJ2-7; 14 bases are shared with TRBD2. The V segment lost 6 bases and the J segment 0 bases; nucleotides outside the gene matches: 4. Germline values: CDR1 ENHRY, CDR2 SYGVKD. The CDR3 spans 16 residues. CDR3 in amino acids: CAIRGTSGRGSYEQYF. The CDR3 DNA sequence: TGTGCCATCAGAGGGACTAGCGGGAGAGGCTCCTACGAGCAGTACTTC.

The rearrangement joins TRBV7-9 to TRBJ2-3; 8 nucleotides line up with TRBD2. This CDR3 is 17 amino acids long. The germline V gene has CDR1 SEHNR and CDR2 FQNEAQ (reference sequence). Unmatched junction bases numbered 12, after V lost 2 bases and J lost 5 bases. This CDR3 is CASSLKGPGLGEDTQYF. Here the CDR3 DNA reads TGTGCCAGCAGCTTAAAGGGACCGGGACTAGGGGAAGATACGCAGTATTTT.

The chain carries TRBV30 and TRBJ2-7; the match to TRBD1 covers 9 bases. The CDR3 runs to 11 residues. V gave up 5 bases and J gave up 6 bases; unmatched junction bases: 2. Germline V gene sequence: CDR1 GTSNPN, CDR2 SVGIG (reference sequence). CDR3 DNA sequence: TGTGCCTGGGGACAGGGGCCCGAGCAGTACTTC. Its translation is CAWGQGPEQYF.

The rearrangement uses TRBV2 and TRBJ2-7, with D perhaps matching TRBD2 (5 bases). The germline V gene has CDR1 SNHLY and CDR2 FYNNEI. The germline V and J ends were trimmed by 8 bases and 7 bases, with 24 bases remaining between them. CDR3 size: 15 residues. CDR3: CASRIGLTLAREQYF. The CDR3 coding sequence is TGTGCCAGCCGGATCGGACTGACTTTAGCCAGGGAGCAGTACTTC.

The chain couples TRBV18 to TRBJ2-7; D not certain. CDR1 KGHSH and CDR2 LQKENI come from the germline V gene. Trimming stripped 4 bases from V and 7 bases from J, with 14 bases between. The CDR3 loop spans 13 amino acids. The CDR3 is CASSLAIDEEQYF. The CDR3 coding sequence is TGTGCCAGCTCACTAGCCATTGATGAAGAGCAGTACTTC.

This rearrangement joins TRBV11-2 to TRBJ2-7; the match to TRBD1 covers 10 bases. CDR3 length: 15 residues. Unmatched junction bases numbered 5, after V lost 4 bases and J lost 2 bases. From germline, CDR1 is SGHAT and CDR2 FQNNGV. The CDR3 DNA reads as TGTGCCAGCAGCTGGGCCGGGACAGGGGCCTACGAGCAGTACTTC. It yields the protein CASSWAGTGAYEQYF. The variable domain in full, completed from reference TRBV11-2 and TRBJ2-7, reads EAGVAQSPRYKIIEKRQSVAFWCNPISGHATLYWYQQILGQGPKLLIQFQNNGVVDDSQLPKDRFSAERLKGVDSTLKIQPAKLEDSAVYLCASSWAGTGAYEQYFGPGTRLTVT.

The J gene is TRBJ1-1, the V gene TRBV6-1, with 7 bases matching TRBD1. This CDR3 is built from 11 residues. Losses at the gene ends were 7 bases for V and 7 bases for J; bases not matched to a gene: 3. The germline V gene encodes CDR1 MNHNS and CDR2 SASEGT. The CDR3 bases are TGTGCCAGCATTAGACAGGGTGAAGCTTTCTTT. This sequence encodes CASIRQGEAFF.

This clone was observed a single time. This chain uses TRBV6-5 with TRBJ1-1, with D maybe TRBD1 (6 bases). Germline V gives CDR1 MNHEY, CDR2 SVGAGI. This CDR3 is built from 15 residues. Between the trimmed V and J ends, which lost 6 bases and 0 bases, there was a span of 14 bases. The CDR3 region has the DNA TGTGCCAGCAGGAACAGGGTCCTCATGAACACTGAAGCTTTCTTT. It is translated as CASRNRVLMNTEAFF.

This chain joins TRBV10-3 and TRBJ1-4; 11 bases fit TRBD1. The germline V gene encodes CDR1 ENHRY and CDR2 SYGVKD. V gave up 2 bases and J gave up 11 bases; unmatched junction bases: 4. The CDR3 loop spans 14 amino acids. CDR3 protein: CAISEGQGASKLFF. The CDR3 DNA follows: TGTGCCATCAGTGAGGGACAGGGGGCTAGTAAACTGTTTTTT.

The chain is built from TRBV7-9 and TRBJ2-5; 11 positions match TRBD2. V gave up 6 bases and J gave up 5 bases; unmatched junction bases: 8. The CDR3 totals 15 residues. From germline, CDR1 is SEHNR and CDR2 FQNEAQ (reference sequence). CDR3 coding DNA: TGTGCCAGCAGTTCACCCACTAGCGGGAGTGAGACCCAGTACTTC. This gives the protein CASSSPTSGSETQYF.

The chain joins TRBV5-1 to TRBJ2-7; D not certain. This CDR3 has 13 amino acids. The V end was cut by 0 bases, the J end by 4 bases, with 8 bases between. In germline, CDR1 is SGHRS, CDR2 YFSETQ. As DNA, the CDR3 is TGCGCCAGCAGCTTGGGCAGGTCGTACGAGCAGTACTTC. Its translation: CASSLGRSYEQYF.

The V and J genes are TRBV6-5 and TRBJ2-6; D is unresolved. Germline V CDR1 and CDR2: MNHEY, SVGAGI. V dropped 7 bases and J dropped 4 bases, with 8 bases sitting between them. The CDR3 runs to 13 residues. The DNA for the CDR3 is TGTGCCAGCAAGCAACCAGGGGCCAACGTCCTGACTTTC. Protein sequence: CASKQPGANVLTF.

The chain couples TRBV9 to TRBJ1-5; possible D gene TRBD1, 5 bases. Germline values: CDR1 SGDLS, CDR2 YYNGEE. The V and J ends lost 0 bases and 4 bases respectively, with 8 bases between them. The CDR3 loop spans 14 amino acids. The CDR3 DNA reads TGTGCCAGCAGCGTAGGACAGTTTAATCAGCCCCAGCATTTT. Residues: CASSVGQFNQPQHF.

This clone was recorded once. The V gene is TRBV14, the J gene TRBJ1-4, with D possibly matching TRBD1 (5 bases). Trimming shortened V by 2 bases and J by 0 bases, and 10 bases separated the two germline ends. This CDR3 is 16 amino acids long. The germline V gene encodes CDR1 SGHDN and CDR2 FVKESK. CDR3 nucleotides: TGTGCCAGCAGCCAACAACAGACAGCAACTAATGAAAAACTGTTTTTT. Amino acid sequence: CASSQQQTATNEKLFF.

The gene calls are TRBV11-3 and TRBJ2-3, with 11 bases matching TRBD2. CDR3 length equals 16 residues. Losses at the gene ends were 5 bases for V and 2 bases for J; bases not matched to a gene: 6. Germline CDR1 is SGHNT and CDR2 is YENEEA. The CDR3 DNA sequence: TGTGCCAGCAGCGTCGGGACTAGCGGCCCCACAGATACGCAGTATTTT. Translation: CASSVGTSGPTDTQYF.

The chain recombines TRBV7-2 with TRBJ1-3; 8 positions match TRBD1. The CDR3 is 18 residues long. V lost 2 bases to trimming and J lost 2 bases; unmatched junction nucleotides: 11. In germline, CDR1 is SGHTA, CDR2 FQGNSA. CDR3 in DNA: TGTGCCAGCAGCTTATTCTCCGGGACAGGAGTGACTGGAAACACCATATATTTT. Protein: CASSLFSGTGVTGNTIYF.

The gene calls are TRBV9 and TRBJ1-6, with TRBD1 matching 7 bases. The J segment lost 10 bases and the V segment lost 2 bases, leaving 9 bases of the junction unmatched. The CDR3 is 15 residues long. CDR1 is SGDLS and CDR2 is YYNGEE in the germline V gene. The CDR3 coding sequence is TGTGCCAGCAGCGTTTTACCCACAGGGGAATCACCCCTCCACTTT. Protein: CASSVLPTGESPLHF. The whole variable domain, remainder taken from reference TRBV9 and TRBJ1-6, is DSGVTQTPKHLITATGQRVTLRCSPRSGDLSVYWYQQSLDQGLQFLIQYYNGEERAKGNILERFSAQQFPDLHSELNLSSLELGDSALYFCASSVLPTGESPLHFGNGTRLTVT.

J is TRBJ2-5 and V is TRBV5-1; 8 bases line up with TRBD1. The germline V gene has CDR1 SGHRS and CDR2 YFSETQ. This CDR3 contains 14 residues. The trim removed 4 bases at V and 5 bases at J, leaving 7 bases unmatched. In DNA form, the CDR3 reads TGCGCCAGCAGCAGACAGGGGACCGTGGAGACCCAGTACTTC. It encodes CASSRQGTVETQYF. The whole variable domain, remainder taken from reference TRBV5-1 and TRBJ2-5, is KAGVTQTPRYLIKTRGQQVTLSCSPISGHRSVSWYQQTPGQGLQFLFEYFSETQRNKGNFPGRFSGRQFSNSRSEMNVSTLELGDSALYLCASSRQGTVETQYFGPGTRLLVL.

This chain links TRBV7-9 with TRBJ1-6, with a weak D call TRBD1 (5 bases). This CDR3 has 17 amino acids. Trimming cost V 5 bases and J 11 bases, with 25 bases left between them. Per the germline V gene, CDR1 is SEHNR and CDR2 is FQNEAQ (reference sequence). CDR3 loop: CASSKDLPGWGATPLHF. For the CDR3, the DNA is TGTGCCAGCAGCAAGGATCTTCCAGGGTGGGGTGCTACACCCCTCCACTTT.

CDR3 region: CASSRGGAANQPQHF. DNA of the CDR3: TGTGCCAGCAGCCGTGGGGGGGCGGCCAATCAGCCCCAGCATTTT. This chain links TRBV6-1 with TRBJ1-5, with a possible D match to TRBD1 (6 bases). From germline, CDR1 is MNHNS and CDR2 SASEGT. V was cut by 6 bases and J by 3 bases, with 15 bases left in between. This CDR3 is built from 15 residues.

J is TRBJ1-2 and V is TRBV18; D gene unclear. Germline V gene data show CDR1 as KGHSH and CDR2 as LQKENI. There are 14 residues in the CDR3. The V end was cut by 6 bases, the J end by 1 base, with 12 bases between. The DNA of the CDR3 is TGTGCCAGCTCCCCGAGGGATCTTAACTATGGCTACACCTTC. This gives the protein CASSPRDLNYGYTF.